These 2 T cell receptor beta chains were sequenced from one sample in a study of radiation and T cells in renal cell carcinoma. Data came from immunoSEQ multiplex PCR; TCRdb stores just in-frame clones and leaves some out. The sample lists some 7,400 clones; about two thirds were seen once. Treatment specified: treatment-naive control, cytoreductive nephrectomy. Material: tumor tissue, obtained from a patient whose treatment was nephrectomy without radiotherapy. The receptors derive from a woman in her 70s with renal cell carcinoma.

The gene calls are TRBV14 and TRBJ2-7, with a possible D match to TRBD1 (6 bases). The CDR3 sequence is 13 residues long. CDR1 is SGHDN, CDR2 FVKESK, per germline. V was shortened by 0 bases and J by 7 bases, with 10 bases between the two germline ends. CDR3 amino acids: CASSQELQGEQYF. DNA for the CDR3: TGTGCCAGCAGCCAAGAATTACAGGGAGAGCAGTACTTC.

This clone occurred a few times. The chain is built from TRBV2 and TRBJ1-2, with 8 bases aligning to TRBD1. The CDR3 consists of 13 residues. CDR1 SNHLY and CDR2 FYNNEI come from the germline V gene. The junction had 3 bases not matched to a gene; V was cut back by 9 bases and J by 0 bases. The CDR3 region has the DNA TGTGCCAGTCGGACAGGGCCTAACTATGGCTACACCTTC. It codes for CASRTGPNYGYTF.